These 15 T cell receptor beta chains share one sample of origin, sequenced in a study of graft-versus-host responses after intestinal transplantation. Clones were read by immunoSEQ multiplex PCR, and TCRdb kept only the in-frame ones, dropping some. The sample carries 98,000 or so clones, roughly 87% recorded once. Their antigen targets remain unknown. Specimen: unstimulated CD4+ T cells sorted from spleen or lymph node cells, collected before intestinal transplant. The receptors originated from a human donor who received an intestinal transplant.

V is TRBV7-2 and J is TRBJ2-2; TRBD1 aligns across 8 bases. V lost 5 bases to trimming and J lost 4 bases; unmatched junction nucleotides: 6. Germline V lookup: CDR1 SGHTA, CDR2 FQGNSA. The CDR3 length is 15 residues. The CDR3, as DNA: TGTGCCAGCAGCCTGCGACAGGGGCCCACCGGGGAGCTGTTTTTT. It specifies CASSLRQGPTGELFF.

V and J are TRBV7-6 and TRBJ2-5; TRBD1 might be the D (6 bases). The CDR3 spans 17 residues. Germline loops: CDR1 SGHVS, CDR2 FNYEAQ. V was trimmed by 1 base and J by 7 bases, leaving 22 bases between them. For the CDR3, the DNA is TGTGCCAGCAGCTTAGGCGACAGGCTAGCCTGGGTTGGGACCCAGTACTTC. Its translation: CASSLGDRLAWVGTQYF. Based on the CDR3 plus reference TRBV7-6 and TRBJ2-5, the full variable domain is GAGVSQSPRYKVTKRGQDVALRCDPISGHVSLYWYRQALGQGPEFLTYFNYEAQQDKSGLPNDRFSAERPEGSISTLTIQRTEQRDSAMYRCASSLGDRLAWVGTQYFGPGTRLLVL.

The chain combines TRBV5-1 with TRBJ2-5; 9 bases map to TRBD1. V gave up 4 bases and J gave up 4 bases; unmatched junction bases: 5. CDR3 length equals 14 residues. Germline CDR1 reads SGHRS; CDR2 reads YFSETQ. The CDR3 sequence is CASSHGQGRETQYF. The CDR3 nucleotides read TGCGCCAGCAGCCATGGACAGGGGAGAGAGACCCAGTACTTC.

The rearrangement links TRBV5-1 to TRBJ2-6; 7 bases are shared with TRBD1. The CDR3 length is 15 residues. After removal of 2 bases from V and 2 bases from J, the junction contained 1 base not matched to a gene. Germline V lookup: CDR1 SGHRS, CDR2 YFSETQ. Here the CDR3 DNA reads TGCGCCAGCAGCTTCCAGGGGGCTGGGGCCAACGTCCTGACTTTC. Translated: CASSFQGAGANVLTF.

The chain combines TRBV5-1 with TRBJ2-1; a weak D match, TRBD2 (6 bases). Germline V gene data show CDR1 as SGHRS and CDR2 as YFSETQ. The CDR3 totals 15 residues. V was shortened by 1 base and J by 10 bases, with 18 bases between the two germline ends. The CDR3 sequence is CASSLTGLRTGEQFF. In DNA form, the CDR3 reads TGCGCCAGCAGCTTGACGGGACTCCGGACGGGAGAGCAGTTCTTC.

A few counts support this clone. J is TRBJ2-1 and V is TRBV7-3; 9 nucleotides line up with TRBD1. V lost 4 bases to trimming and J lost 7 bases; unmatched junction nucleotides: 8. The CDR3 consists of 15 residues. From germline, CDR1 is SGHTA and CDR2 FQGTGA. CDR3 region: CASSYPGQGKNEQFF. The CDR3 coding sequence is TGTGCCAGCAGCTACCCGGGACAGGGTAAAAATGAGCAGTTCTTC. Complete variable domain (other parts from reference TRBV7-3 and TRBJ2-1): GAGVSQTPSNKVTEKGKYVELRCDPISGHTALYWYRQSLGQGPEFLIYFQGTGAADDSGLPNDRFFAVRPEGSVSTLKIQRTERGDSAVYLCASSYPGQGKNEQFFGPGTRLTVL.

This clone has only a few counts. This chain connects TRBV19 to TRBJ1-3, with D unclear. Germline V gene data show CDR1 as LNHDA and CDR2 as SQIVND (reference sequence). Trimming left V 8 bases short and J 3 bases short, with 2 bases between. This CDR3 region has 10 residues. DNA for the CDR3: TGTGCCAGTTTTGGAAACACCATATATTTT. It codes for CASFGNTIYF. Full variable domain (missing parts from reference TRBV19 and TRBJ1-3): DGGITQSPKYLFRKEGQNVTLSCEQNLNHDAMYWYRQDPGQGLRLIYYSQIVNDFQKGDIAEGYSVSREKKESFPLTVTSAQKNPTAFYLCASFGNTIYFGEGSWLTVV.

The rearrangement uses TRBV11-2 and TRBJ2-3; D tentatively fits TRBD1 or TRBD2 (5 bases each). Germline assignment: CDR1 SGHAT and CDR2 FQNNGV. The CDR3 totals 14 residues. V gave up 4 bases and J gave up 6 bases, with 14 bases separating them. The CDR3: CASSSGGGPDTQYF. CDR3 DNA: TGTGCCAGCAGCTCGGGTGGGGGACCTGATACGCAGTATTTT.

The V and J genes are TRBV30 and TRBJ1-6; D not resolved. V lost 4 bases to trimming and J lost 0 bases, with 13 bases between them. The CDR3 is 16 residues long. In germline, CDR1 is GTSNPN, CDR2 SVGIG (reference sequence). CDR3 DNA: TGTGCCTGGATTTTTCCCGAGAGCTCCTATAATTCACCCCTCCACTTT. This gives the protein CAWIFPESSYNSPLHF.

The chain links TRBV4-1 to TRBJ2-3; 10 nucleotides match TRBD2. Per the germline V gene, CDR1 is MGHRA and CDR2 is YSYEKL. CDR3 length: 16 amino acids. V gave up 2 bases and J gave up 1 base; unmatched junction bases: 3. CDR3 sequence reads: CASSQPLAGRTDTQYF. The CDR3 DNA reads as TGCGCCAGCAGCCAACCACTAGCGGGGCGCACAGATACGCAGTATTTT.

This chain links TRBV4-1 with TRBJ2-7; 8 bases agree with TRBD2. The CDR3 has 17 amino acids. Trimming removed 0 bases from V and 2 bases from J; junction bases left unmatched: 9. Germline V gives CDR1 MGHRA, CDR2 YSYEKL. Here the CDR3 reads CASSQDRSGRIPYEQYF. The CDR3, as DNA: TGCGCCAGCAGCCAAGATCGAAGCGGGAGAATCCCCTACGAGCAGTACTTC.

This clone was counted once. The DNA of the CDR3 is TGTGCCAGCAGCTTAGGGCTAGCAAGGACAGATACGCAGTATTTT. Translating gives CASSLGLARTDTQYF. The rearrangement links TRBV5-4 to TRBJ2-3; D perhaps matches TRBD2 (5 bases). The CDR3 extends over 15 amino acids. CDR1 SGHNT and CDR2 YYREEE come from the germline V gene (reference sequence). Trimming pared 2 bases from V and 3 bases from J, leaving 13 bases between.

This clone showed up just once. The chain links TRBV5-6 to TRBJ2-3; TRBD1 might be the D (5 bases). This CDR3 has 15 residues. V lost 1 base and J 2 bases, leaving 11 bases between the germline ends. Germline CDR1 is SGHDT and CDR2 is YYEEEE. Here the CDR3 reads CASSLIQGNTDTQYF. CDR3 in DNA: TGTGCCAGCAGCTTGATCCAGGGAAACACAGATACGCAGTATTTT.

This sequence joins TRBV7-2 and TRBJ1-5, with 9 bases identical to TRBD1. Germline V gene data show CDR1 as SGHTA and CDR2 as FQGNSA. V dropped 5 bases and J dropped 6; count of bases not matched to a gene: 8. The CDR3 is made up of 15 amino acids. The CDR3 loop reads CASSPTGQGGQPQHF. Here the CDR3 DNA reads TGTGCCAGCAGCCCGACGGGACAGGGTGGTCAGCCCCAGCATTTT. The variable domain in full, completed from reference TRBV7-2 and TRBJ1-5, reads GAGVSQSPSNKVTEKGKDVELRCDPISGHTALYWYRQSLGQGLEFLIYFQGNSAPDKSGLPSDRFSAERTGGSVSTLTIQRTQQEDSAVYLCASSPTGQGGQPQHFGDGTRLSIL.

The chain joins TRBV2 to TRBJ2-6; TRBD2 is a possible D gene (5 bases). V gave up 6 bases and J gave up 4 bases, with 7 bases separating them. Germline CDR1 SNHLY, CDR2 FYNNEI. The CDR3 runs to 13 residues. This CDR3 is CASRLGGANVLTF. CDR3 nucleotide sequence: TGTGCCAGCAGACTAGGAGGGGCCAACGTCCTGACTTTC.